The 27 T cell receptor beta chains reported below all come from one sample, sequenced in a study of tumor T cells in aggressive B-cell lymphoma. The repertoire was sequenced with immunoSEQ multiplex PCR; TCRdb's copy has only in-frame clones and lacks some. Of about 3,100 clones listed, about 69% are singletons. Sequencing was performed on tumor tissue. Every receptor here comes from an adult with diffuse large B cell lymphoma.

This chain uses TRBV28 with TRBJ2-2; D remains unclear. The length of the CDR3 is 12 residues. Germline CDR1 is MDHEN and CDR2 is SYDVKM. Trimming took off 2 bases at V and 5 bases at J, with 3 bases between the two ends. The chain's CDR3 is CASSLQTGELFF. CDR3 in DNA: TGTGCCAGCAGTTTACAAACCGGGGAGCTGTTTTTT.

J is TRBJ1-1 and V is TRBV7-9, with unresolved D. This CDR3 has 13 residues. Trimming took off 3 bases at V and 1 base at J, with 6 bases between the two ends. Germline-derived CDR1 and CDR2 are SEHNR and FQNEAQ (reference sequence). The CDR3 coding sequence is TGTGCCAGCAGCTTCACACAGAACACTGAAGCTTTCTTT. Amino acid sequence: CASSFTQNTEAFF.

The chain uses TRBV6-4 and TRBJ2-1; D remains unclear. This CDR3 region has 13 residues. V was cut by 0 bases and J by 6 bases, with 6 bases left in between. The germline CDR1 and CDR2 sequences are MRHNA and SNTAGT. The CDR3 DNA reads as TGTGCCAGCAGTGACTCGAGCGTCAATGAGCAGTTCTTC. It is translated as CASSDSSVNEQFF.

This clone is termed large. The chain joins TRBV18 to TRBJ1-3; 9 nucleotides agree with TRBD1. V shed 0 bases and J 0 bases; nucleotides not matched to a gene: 12. The V gene's germline CDR1 is KGHSH and CDR2 LQKENI. CDR3 length: 20 residues. The CDR3 is CASSPPGQGLLHTSGNTIYF. CDR3 sequence (DNA): TGTGCCAGCTCACCACCGGGACAGGGTCTACTACACACCTCTGGAAACACCATATATTTT.

The DNA for the CDR3 is TGTGCCAGCAGTCCTTCCGGGACAGGGCACTCCTACGAGCAGTACTTC. Amino acids: CASSPSGTGHSYEQYF. The chain joins TRBV28 to TRBJ2-7; 9 nucleotides match TRBD1. J was trimmed by 0 bases and V by 5 bases; bases with no gene match: 8. Germline lookup yields CDR1 MDHEN and CDR2 SYDVKM. The CDR3 runs 16 residues.

This clone occurred a few times. The chain has TRBV28 and TRBJ1-1; the D gene is possibly TRBD1 (5 bases). Trimming stripped 2 bases from V and 4 bases from J, with 14 bases between. The germline gives CDR1 MDHEN, CDR2 SYDVKM. The CDR3 spans 15 residues. The CDR3 region is CASSLIQDSGTEAFF. The CDR3 nucleotides read TGTGCCAGCAGTTTAATACAGGATAGCGGCACTGAAGCTTTCTTT.

This clone occurred once. V gene TRBV28 combines with J gene TRBJ1-2; tentative D call: TRBD1 (6 bases). The CDR3 sequence is 16 residues long. CDR1 is MDHEN, CDR2 SYDVKM, per germline. V lost 8 bases, J lost 5 bases, and 24 bases lay in between. The CDR3, as DNA: TGTGCCAGCCTCTCAAGAGGGCGGGGGCAGGAGTATGGCTACACCTTC. Residues: CASLSRGRGQEYGYTF.

The chain has TRBV9 and TRBJ2-4; TRBD1 aligns across 7 bases. The CDR3 spans 17 residues. Trimming at V came to 0 bases and at J to 2 bases, leaving 8 bases not matched to a gene. Germline loops: CDR1 SGDLS, CDR2 YYNGEE. CDR3 loop: CASSVALGGEPKNIQYF. The CDR3 nucleotides read TGTGCCAGCAGCGTAGCTCTAGGGGGCGAGCCCAAAAACATTCAGTACTTC. Combining the CDR3 with reference TRBV9 and TRBJ2-4 gives the whole variable domain DSGVTQTPKHLITATGQRVTLRCSPRSGDLSVYWYQQSLDQGLQFLIQYYNGEERAKGNILERFSAQQFPDLHSELNLSSLELGDSALYFCASSVALGGEPKNIQYFGAGTRLSVL.

The chain combines TRBV5-1 with TRBJ2-1; the match to TRBD2 covers 10 bases. The length of the CDR3 is 15 residues. Germline CDR1 is SGHRS and CDR2 is YFSETQ. The V segment lost 1 base and the J segment 5 bases; nucleotides outside the gene matches: 3. This chain's CDR3 is CASSLLTSGNNEQFF. CDR3 nucleotides: TGCGCCAGCAGCTTGCTCACTAGCGGGAACAATGAGCAGTTCTTC.

J is TRBJ2-1 and V is TRBV15, with D perhaps TRBD2 (6 bases). With 0 bases removed from V and 10 bases from J, the gap between germline ends came to 7 bases. Germline V gene lookup returns CDR1 LNHNV and CDR2 YYDKDF (reference sequence). This CDR3 contains 12 residues. The CDR3 DNA is TGTGCCACCAGCAGAGATCGGGGGGAGCAGTTCTTC. Translating it yields CATSRDRGEQFF. The complete variable domain, with remaining parts taken from reference TRBV15 and TRBJ2-1, reads DAMVIQNPRYQVTQFGKPVTLSCSQTLNHNVMYWYQQKSSQAPKLLFHYYDKDFNNEADTPDNFQSRRPNTSFCFLDIRSPGLGDTAMYLCATSRDRGEQFFGPGTRLTVL.

This chain links TRBV2 with TRBJ1-4; possibly TRBD1 for D (5 bases). Germline values: CDR1 SNHLY, CDR2 FYNNEI. With 6 bases removed from V and 4 bases from J, the gap between germline ends came to 12 bases. This CDR3 comprises 14 residues. The CDR3 nucleotides read TGTGCCAGCAGCCGGGGGGGGAATAATGAAAAACTGTTTTTT. Protein: CASSRGGNNEKLFF.

The gene calls are TRBV27 and TRBJ1-2, with D uncertain. Per the germline V gene, CDR1 is MNHEY and CDR2 is SMNVEV (reference sequence). Deletions cut 2 bases from V and 4 bases from J, with 8 bases between. CDR3 length: 13 amino acids. The CDR3 reads CASSLNEAYGYTF. As DNA, the CDR3 is TGTGCCAGCAGTTTAAATGAGGCCTATGGCTACACCTTC.

Sample share makes this clone large. The chain carries TRBV11-2 and TRBJ2-1; 9 nucleotides match TRBD1. The V segment lost 3 bases and the J segment 6 bases; nucleotides outside the gene matches: 3. Germline CDR1 and CDR2: SGHAT and FQNNGV. The CDR3 loop spans 14 amino acids. The CDR3 spells CASSFSTGGNEQFF. The DNA of the CDR3 is TGTGCCAGCAGCTTCTCGACAGGGGGCAATGAGCAGTTCTTC.

The J gene is TRBJ1-1, the V gene TRBV4-1; D remains unclear. The CDR3 runs 13 residues. V was shortened by 0 bases and J by 6 bases, with 8 bases between the two germline ends. CDR1 is MGHRA and CDR2 is YSYEKL in the germline V gene. The CDR3 is CASSQELDSEAFF. CDR3 DNA: TGCGCCAGCAGCCAAGAGTTAGATTCTGAAGCTTTCTTT.

The V gene is TRBV7-3, the J gene TRBJ2-1, with D perhaps TRBD2 (7 bases). CDR3 length: 16 amino acids. V was trimmed by 6 bases and J by 2 bases, leaving 17 bases between them. Looked up from germline, CDR1 is SGHTA and CDR2 is FQGTGA. CDR3 sequence reads: CASSPRGASTYNEQFF. The CDR3 nucleotides read TGTGCCAGCAGTCCACGGGGGGCGTCTACCTACAATGAGCAGTTCTTC.

This chain joins TRBV10-1 and TRBJ2-3, with D perhaps TRBD2 (6 bases). The V end was cut by 6 bases, the J end by 2 bases, with 15 bases between. The CDR3 is 15 residues long. Per germline, CDR1 WNHNN and CDR2 SYGVQD (reference sequence). CDR3 amino acids: CASRAGSFLTDTQYF. Here the CDR3 DNA reads TGCGCCAGCAGGGCGGGGTCATTTCTCACAGATACGCAGTATTTT.

Only one count was recorded for this clone. The chain joins TRBV7-2 to TRBJ2-2; 7 bases match TRBD2. The germline gives CDR1 SGHTA, CDR2 FQGNSA. Trimming cost V 0 bases and J 0 bases; bases outside gene matches: 1. CDR3 size: 16 residues. CDR3 coding DNA: TGTGCCAGCAGCTTAGCTAGCGGGCCGAACACCGGGGAGCTGTTTTTT. Encoded protein: CASSLASGPNTGELFF.

This clone was seen only a few times. The chain has TRBV2 and TRBJ1-5; possibly TRBD1 for D (6 bases). Germline-derived CDR1 and CDR2 are SNHLY and FYNNEI. The CDR3 covers 14 residues. Trimming left V 5 bases short and J 4 bases short, with 12 bases between. The CDR3 bases are TGTGCCAGCAGTCTGGGACACGGGAATCAGCCCCAGCATTTT. Amino acids: CASSLGHGNQPQHF.

The chain has TRBV9 and TRBJ1-4; 8 nucleotides align to TRBD1. This CDR3 is 15 amino acids long. Trimming took 3 bases from V and 5 from J; bases not matched to a gene: 6. CDR1 is SGDLS and CDR2 is YYNGEE in the germline V gene. The CDR3 DNA sequence: TGTGCCAGCAGCGAGCGGACAGGGCAGAATGAAAAACTGTTTTTT. It encodes CASSERTGQNEKLFF. Together with reference TRBV9 and TRBJ1-4, the CDR3 gives the full variable domain: DSGVTQTPKHLITATGQRVTLRCSPRSGDLSVYWYQQSLDQGLQFLIQYYNGEERAKGNILERFSAQQFPDLHSELNLSSLELGDSALYFCASSERTGQNEKLFFGSGTQLSVL.

The chain employs TRBV28 and TRBJ2-1, with D perhaps TRBD1 (6 bases). Germline CDR1 is MDHEN and CDR2 is SYDVKM. The CDR3 consists of 16 residues. V gave up 2 bases and J gave up 2 bases, with 13 bases separating them. CDR3 bases: TGTGCCAGCAGTTTAAGTGTAGGGGGAACCTACAATGAGCAGTTCTTC. It codes for CASSLSVGGTYNEQFF. Variable domain in full (rest from reference TRBV28 and TRBJ2-1): DVKVTQSSRYLVKRTGEKVFLECVQDMDHENMFWYRQDPGLGLRLIYFSYDVKMKEKGDIPEGYSVSREKKERFSLILESASTNQTSMYLCASSLSVGGTYNEQFFGPGTRLTVL.

This rearrangement joins TRBV28 to TRBJ2-7; 8 bases agree with TRBD1. This CDR3 has 15 amino acids. Germline V gene data show CDR1 as MDHEN and CDR2 as SYDVKM. The J segment lost 2 bases and the V segment lost 6 bases, leaving 9 bases of the junction unmatched. Here the CDR3 reads CASSSGGEGTYEQYF. The CDR3, as DNA: TGTGCCAGCAGCTCAGGGGGCGAAGGGACCTACGAGCAGTACTTC.

J is TRBJ2-7 and V is TRBV2; D may be TRBD2 (6 bases). The CDR3 contains 13 residues. Germline values: CDR1 SNHLY, CDR2 FYNNEI. V lost 6 bases and J 3 bases, leaving 12 bases between the germline ends. The DNA for the CDR3 is TGTGCCAGCAGGGAGGGAGTTAACTACGAGCAGTACTTC. It encodes CASREGVNYEQYF.

This chain links TRBV27 with TRBJ2-7; TRBD1 might be the D (6 bases). Per the germline V gene, CDR1 is MNHEY and CDR2 is SMNVEV (reference sequence). This CDR3 contains 18 residues. V was shortened by 2 bases and J by 3 bases, with 23 bases between the two germline ends. The CDR3 loop is CASSLGWGLGGPGYEQYF. The CDR3 DNA reads as TGTGCCAGCAGTTTAGGGTGGGGGTTAGGGGGTCCCGGCTACGAGCAGTACTTC.

This clone came up a few times. The gene calls are TRBV9 and TRBJ2-1; D perhaps matches TRBD2 (6 bases). CDR1 is SGDLS and CDR2 is YYNGEE in the germline V gene. This CDR3 comprises 15 residues. Trimming pared 4 bases from V and 5 bases from J, leaving 16 bases between. The chain's CDR3 is CASSPRRGYNNEQFF. CDR3 in DNA: TGTGCCAGCAGCCCAAGGAGGGGATACAACAATGAGCAGTTCTTC.

This clone has a handful of counts. The chain carries TRBV4-3 and TRBJ1-4, with D hard to call. The CDR3 consists of 15 residues. Trimming took 0 bases from V and 5 from J, leaving 10 bases between them. Germline loops: CDR1 LGHNA, CDR2 YSLEER. Here the CDR3 reads CASSQDFLPNEKLFF. The CDR3 DNA reads as TGCGCCAGCAGCCAAGATTTCCTCCCGAATGAAAAACTGTTTTTT.

This clone was observed a handful of times. The V call is TRBV6-5, the J call TRBJ2-5; D remains unclear. The CDR3 is made up of 13 amino acids. V lost 5 bases and J lost 4, with 11 bases in between. CDR1 MNHEY and CDR2 SVGAGI come from the germline V gene. The CDR3 reads CASSEVPRETQYF. DNA of the CDR3: TGTGCCAGCAGTGAAGTCCCCAGAGAGACCCAGTACTTC.

Worth noting for this clone: One end of the junction is discordant with germline, which a read error may explain. The chain combines TRBV28 with TRBJ2-7; 7 bases map to TRBD1. Germline assignment: CDR1 MDHEN and CDR2 SYDVKM. This CDR3 spans 11 amino acids. CDR3 in DNA: TGTGCCAGCCTCACCCCGACAGGGCTGGACTTC. It encodes CASLTPTGLDF.